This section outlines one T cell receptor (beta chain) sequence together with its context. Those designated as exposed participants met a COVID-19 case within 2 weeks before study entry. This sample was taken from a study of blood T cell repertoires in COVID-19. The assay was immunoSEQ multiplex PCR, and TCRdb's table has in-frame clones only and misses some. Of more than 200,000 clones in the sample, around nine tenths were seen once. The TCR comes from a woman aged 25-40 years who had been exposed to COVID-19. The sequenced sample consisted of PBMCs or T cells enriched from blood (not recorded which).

The CDR3 nucleotides are TGCGCCAGCAGCCTCGGGACAGGGACGGAAAATGAGCAGTTCTTC. This gives the protein CASSLGTGTENEQFF. V usage is TRBV4-1 and J usage is TRBJ2-1; TRBD1 matches 9 bases. With 4 bases clipped from V and 7 bases from J, the junction kept 8 bases outside the gene matches. CDR3 length: 15 amino acids. Germline CDR1 reads MGHRA; CDR2 reads YSYEKL.